This T cell receptor beta chain was documented in a study of control samples from healthy donors and cancer patients. This clone occurred once. This CDR3 spans 17 amino acids. The V gene's germline CDR1 is LGHDT and CDR2 YNNKEL (reference sequence). Between the trimmed V and J ends, which lost 2 bases and 6 bases, there was a span of 20 bases. The data were produced by immunoSEQ multiplex PCR, yet TCRdb's version contains in-frame clones alone and is incomplete. There are 400,000 to 450,000 clones in the sample; about 93% occur only once, and over 5.5% lies in the top ten. The chain has TRBV3-1 (or the pseudogene TRBV3-2) and TRBJ1-5; possibly TRBD1 for D (5 bases). Sequenced input: PBMCs. The sequence was obtained from a man between 35 and 55 years old with head and neck cancer. CDR3 bases: TGTGCCAGCAGCCAACAGGGCCCCCTAATATCGGCTCAGCCCCAGCATTTT. This gives the protein CASSQQGPLISAQPQHF.